The 25 T cell receptor beta chains below all came from one sample that was sequenced in a study of T cells in Graves' hyperthyroidism and ophthalmopathy. Amplification of TCR beta CDR3 regions used RNA as the template. The HTBI primer set served for first-round RT-PCR of the TCR CDR3. TCRdb independently ran MiXCR on the multiplex PCR reads; one entry per CDR3 protein. There are more than 350,000 distinct CDR3 sequences in the sample; more than 13% occur only once, and approximately 30% lies in the top ten. The sequenced sample was blood. Source of these receptors: a woman in her twenties or thirties with Graves' hyperthyroidism.

There are many counts of this clonotype. The gene calls are TRBV29-1 and TRBJ1-1; D is unclear. CDR1 and CDR2 from the germline V gene are SQVTM and ANQGSEA. This CDR3 spans 12 amino acids. The V end was cut by 6 bases, the J end by 4 bases, with 12 bases between. CDR3 sequence reads: CSVRGPGTEAFF. CDR3 sequence (DNA): TGCAGCGTCCGCGGACCGGGCACTGAAGCTTTCTTT.

The chain uses TRBV20-1 and TRBJ2-1; D not resolved. Trimming stripped 8 bases from V and 0 bases from J, with 11 bases between. Germline CDR1 DFQATT, CDR2 SNEGSKA (reference sequence). CDR3 size: 13 residues. CDR3 amino acids: CSPESSSYNEQFF. CDR3 DNA sequence: TGCAGTCCCGAATCAAGCTCCTACAATGAGCAGTTCTTC.

This clonotype was recorded many times. V usage is TRBV3-1 and J usage is TRBJ2-7; D call uncertain. V shed 1 base and J shed 2 bases, with 9 bases lying between them. Germline CDR1 and CDR2: LGHDT and YNNKEL (reference sequence). There are 14 residues in the CDR3. CDR3 in amino acids: CASSQGNGAYEQYF. CDR3 coding DNA: TGTGCCAGCAGCCAAGGGAATGGAGCCTACGAGCAGTACTTC.

The chain carries TRBV10-1 and TRBJ2-7, with a possible D match to TRBD2 (6 bases). The germline CDR1 and CDR2 sequences are WNHNN and SYGVQD (reference sequence). This CDR3 is 16 amino acids long. The germline V and J ends were trimmed by 6 bases and 4 bases, with 22 bases remaining between them. The CDR3 sequence: CASSPRQASAYYEQYF. DNA of the CDR3: TGCGCCAGCAGCCCCCGCCAAGCTAGCGCCTATTACGAGCAGTACTTC.

The table lists this clonotype with a few counts. The chain links TRBV4-1 to TRBJ2-7, with 7 bases that match TRBD2. Germline assignment: CDR1 MGHRA and CDR2 YSYEKL. The trim removed 2 bases at V and 1 base at J, leaving 5 bases unmatched. The CDR3 runs 15 residues. CDR3: CASSQNSGPSYEQYF. The CDR3, as DNA: TGCGCCAGCAGCCAAAATAGCGGGCCTTCCTACGAGCAGTACTTC.

This clonotype was detected only a few times. The chain employs TRBV20-1 and TRBJ2-7; the match to TRBD2 covers 7 bases. The CDR3 is 13 amino acids. Germline-derived CDR1 and CDR2 are DFQATT and SNEGSKA (reference sequence). CDR3 sequence (DNA): TGCAGCGGGGAGGGGAAATCCTTCTACGAGCAGTACTTC. It yields the protein CSGEGKSFYEQYF.

This clonotype came up a few times. V usage is TRBV24-1 and J usage is TRBJ2-3, with D uncertain. The V gene's germline CDR1 is KGHDR and CDR2 SFDVKD. Trimming took 4 bases from V and 4 from J, leaving 11 bases between them. The CDR3 has 14 residues. The CDR3 loop reads CATSDPLLADTQYF. CDR3 coding DNA: TGTGCCACCAGTGACCCCCTCCTGGCAGATACGCAGTATTTT.

This clonotype was seen repeatedly, ten times or more. The rearrangement joins TRBV3-1 to TRBJ2-1; D uncertain. CDR1 and CDR2 from the germline V gene are LGHDT and YNNKEL (reference sequence). The germline V and J ends were trimmed by 6 bases and 7 bases, with 10 bases remaining between them. The CDR3 contains 12 residues. CDR3 in amino acids: CASSPRRNEQFF. CDR3 nucleotide sequence: TGTGCCAGCAGTCCCCGTCGGAATGAGCAGTTCTTC.

This clonotype appeared many times. V usage is TRBV20-1 and J usage is TRBJ2-7; D is possibly TRBD1 (6 bases). Germline V CDR1 and CDR2: DFQATT, SNEGSKA (reference sequence). The CDR3 has 17 residues. V lost 5 bases and J lost 3, with 26 bases in between. The DNA for the CDR3 is TGCAGTGCTCCTTACCCGGTCGGGGACACGGGATACTACGAGCAGTACTTC. This sequence encodes CSAPYPVGDTGYYEQYF.

The V gene is TRBV11-3, the J gene TRBJ1-1; unclear D gene. The CDR3 is 14 amino acids. Looked up from germline, CDR1 is SGHNT and CDR2 is YENEEA. Deletions cut 5 bases from V and 4 bases from J, with 14 bases between. The CDR3 sequence: CASSPGRWVTEAFF. In DNA form, the CDR3 reads TGTGCCAGCAGCCCCGGACGGTGGGTCACTGAAGCTTTCTTT.

This clonotype has just a few counts. The chain employs TRBV3-1 and TRBJ2-5; D is tentatively TRBD1 or TRBD2 (5 bases each). Per the germline V gene, CDR1 is LGHDT and CDR2 is YNNKEL (reference sequence). This CDR3 spans 16 amino acids. V lost 4 bases to trimming and J lost 1 base, with 16 bases between them. The CDR3 nucleotides read TGTGCCAGCAGCCCCTGGGGGATAGCGCTCCAAGAGACCCAGTACTTC. Translated, it gives CASSPWGIALQETQYF.

Notes on this clonotype: A single base separates this from a much larger clone, so it may be a read error. Because it lacks the conserved phenylalanine or tryptophan at the end, this CDR3 is likely a read error. V gene TRBV27 combines with J gene TRBJ2-6; no reliable D call. The germline V gene encodes CDR1 MNHEY and CDR2 SMNVEV (reference sequence). The CDR3 covers 18 residues. The CDR3 loop is CASSLSINGPSAANVLTS. The CDR3 bases are TGTGCCAGCAGTTTATCGATCAACGGGCCTTCTGCGGCCAACGTCCTGACTTCC.

V is TRBV4-1 and J is TRBJ2-7; no reliable D call. Trimming pared 0 bases from V and 3 bases from J, leaving 12 bases between. Germline values: CDR1 MGHRA, CDR2 YSYEKL. The CDR3 covers 15 residues. The CDR3 DNA follows: TGCGCCAGCAGCCAAGAAGGGTCAGATTACTACGAGCAGTACTTC. It encodes CASSQEGSDYYEQYF.

The chain combines TRBV18 with TRBJ2-7; D might be TRBD1 or TRBD2, each matching 5 bases. V was trimmed by 5 bases and J by 4 bases, leaving 18 bases between them. Germline CDR1 and CDR2: KGHSH and LQKENI. The CDR3 totals 15 residues. The DNA for the CDR3 is TGTGCCAGCTCAGAGGGGAGCCCGCCGAAATACGAGCAGTACTTC. It translates to CASSEGSPPKYEQYF.

The rearrangement uses TRBV14 and TRBJ2-2, with 7 positions matching TRBD2. The CDR3 runs to 16 residues. Germline lookup yields CDR1 SGHDN and CDR2 FVKESK. V gave up 4 bases and J gave up 5 bases; unmatched junction bases: 10. This chain's CDR3 is CASSPLAGLRTGELFF. CDR3 coding DNA: TGTGCCAGCAGCCCCCTGGCGGGACTAAGGACCGGGGAGCTGTTTTTT.

J is TRBJ1-1 and V is TRBV18; no definite D call. The ends were cut back, 4 bases at V and 1 base at J, with 13 bases in the middle. The germline gives CDR1 KGHSH, CDR2 LQKENI. The CDR3 extends over 15 amino acids. This chain's CDR3 is CASSLRSLTNTEAFF. In DNA form, the CDR3 reads TGTGCCAGCTCACTCAGATCTTTAACGAACACTGAAGCTTTCTTT.

This clonotype was seen more than once but under ten times. The gene calls are TRBV24-1 and TRBJ2-5; unclear D gene. Germline V gives CDR1 KGHDR, CDR2 SFDVKD. V lost 4 bases and J lost 2, with 7 bases in between. The length of the CDR3 is 13 residues. CDR3 residues: CATSDYDQETQYF. The CDR3 nucleotides are TGTGCCACCAGTGACTACGATCAAGAGACCCAGTACTTC.

Details on this clonotype: One end of the junction fails to match germline, which may point to a read error. This chain uses TRBV2 with TRBJ2-7; 10 nucleotides align to TRBD2. This CDR3 is 15 amino acids long. In germline, CDR1 is SNHLY, CDR2 FYNNEI. CDR3 sequence reads: CASSEGLAGDHEQYF. In DNA, the CDR3 is TGTGCCAGCAGCGAAGGGCTAGCGGGAGATCACGAGCAGTACTTC.

The CDR3 DNA reads as TGCAGCGTTGAAGTACTCGGGGGGAACTATGGCTACACCTTC. Translation gives CSVEVLGGNYGYTF. The chain employs TRBV29-1 and TRBJ1-2; a weak D match, TRBD1 (5 bases). The V end lost 1 base, the J end lost 2 bases, and 11 bases lay between the germline ends. This CDR3 has 14 amino acids. Germline V gene lookup returns CDR1 SQVTM and CDR2 ANQGSEA. The full variable domain, in which reference TRBV29-1 and TRBJ1-2 provide the parts outside the CDR3, is SAVISQKPSRDICQRGTSLTIQCQVDSQVTMMFWYRQQPGQSLTLIATANQGSEATYESGFVIDKFPISRPNLTFSTLTVSNMSPEDSSIYLCSVEVLGGNYGYTFGSGTRLTVV.

The chain carries TRBV29-1 and TRBJ2-7; possible D gene TRBD2, 5 bases. The CDR3 has 13 residues. Trimming shortened V by 4 bases and J by 5 bases, and 15 bases separated the two germline ends. CDR1 is SQVTM and CDR2 is ANQGSEA in the germline V gene. Here the CDR3 reads CSVVHASIHEQYF. For the CDR3, the DNA is TGCAGCGTTGTCCATGCTAGCATCCACGAGCAGTACTTC.

The rearrangement links TRBV12-3 or TRBV12-4 to TRBJ2-7, with 9 bases identical to TRBD2. The CDR3 sequence is 14 residues long. Trimming cost V 6 bases and J 7 bases; bases outside gene matches: 10. In DNA form, the CDR3 reads TGTGCCAGCAGCTACCTAGCGGGACGGAAAGAGCAGTACTTC. Translation gives CASSYLAGRKEQYF.

This clonotype was found many times. The gene calls are TRBV28 and TRBJ2-1; 8 bases match TRBD2. V was clipped by 5 bases and J by 1 base; unmatched bases: 1. Germline CDR1 MDHEN, CDR2 SYDVKM. This CDR3 is 14 amino acids long. The CDR3 spells CASSRGGSYNEQFF. The CDR3 bases are TGTGCCAGCAGTCGGGGGGGTTCCTACAATGAGCAGTTCTTC.

V and J are TRBV10-1 and TRBJ1-6; tentatively, D is TRBD1 (5 bases). The CDR3 totals 14 residues. In germline, CDR1 is WNHNN, CDR2 SYGVQD (reference sequence). Trimming removed 2 bases from V and 6 bases from J, with 8 bases in between. CDR3 protein: CASSEIDSNSPLHF. The CDR3 bases are TGCGCCAGCAGTGAGATCGACAGTAATTCACCCCTCCACTTT.

The table lists this clonotype with many counts. The chain combines TRBV7-9 with TRBJ2-3, with D possibly being TRBD1 (6 bases). The CDR3 consists of 15 residues. Per germline, CDR1 SEHNR and CDR2 FQNEAQ (reference sequence). V was clipped by 3 bases and J by 0 bases, with 10 bases between them. CDR3 coding DNA: TGTGCCAGCAGCTTGACGACAGGAAGCACAGATACGCAGTATTTT. It codes for CASSLTTGSTDTQYF. Based on the CDR3 plus reference TRBV7-9 and TRBJ2-3, the full variable domain is DTGVSQNPRHKITKRGQNVTFRCDPISEHNRLYWYRQTLGQGPEFLTYFQNEAQLEKSRLLSDRFSAERPKGSFSTLEIQRTEQGDSAMYLCASSLTTGSTDTQYFGPGTRLTVL.

This clonotype was detected many times. The chain has TRBV20-1 and TRBJ2-7; D may correspond to TRBD1 or TRBD2 (5 bases each). Germline CDR1 and CDR2: DFQATT and SNEGSKA (reference sequence). The CDR3 is made up of 14 amino acids. Trimming shortened V by 5 bases and J by 5 bases, and 19 bases separated the two germline ends. CDR3 coding DNA: TGCAGTGCTTGTCTAAGGGACCGAACCCACGAGCAGTACTTC. Translated, it gives CSACLRDRTHEQYF.